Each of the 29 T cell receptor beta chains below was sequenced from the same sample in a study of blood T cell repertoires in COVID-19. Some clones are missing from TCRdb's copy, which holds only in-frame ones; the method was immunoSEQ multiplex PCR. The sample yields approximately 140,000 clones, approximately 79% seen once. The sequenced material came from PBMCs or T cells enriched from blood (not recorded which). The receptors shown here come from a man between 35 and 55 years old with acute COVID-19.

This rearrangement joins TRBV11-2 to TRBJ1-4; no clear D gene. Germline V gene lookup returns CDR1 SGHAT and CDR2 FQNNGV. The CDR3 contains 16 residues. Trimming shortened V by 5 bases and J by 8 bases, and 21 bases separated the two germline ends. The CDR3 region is CASSIGGLIKVEKLFF. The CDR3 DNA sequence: TGTGCCAGCAGCATCGGCGGACTCATTAAGGTCGAAAAACTGTTTTTT.

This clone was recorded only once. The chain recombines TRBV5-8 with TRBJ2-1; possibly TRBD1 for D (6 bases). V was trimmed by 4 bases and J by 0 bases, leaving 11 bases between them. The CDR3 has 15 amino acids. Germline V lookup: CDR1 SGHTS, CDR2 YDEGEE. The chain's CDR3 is CASSLDRSSYNEQFF. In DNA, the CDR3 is TGTGCCAGCAGCCTTGACAGGAGCTCCTACAATGAGCAGTTCTTC. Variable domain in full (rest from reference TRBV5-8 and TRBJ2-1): EAGVTQSPTHLIKTRGQQATLRCSPISGHTSVYWYQQALGLGLQFLLWYDEGEERNRGNFPPRFSGRQFPNYSSELNVNALELEDSALYLCASSLDRSSYNEQFFGPGTRLTVL.

The CDR3 is CASKPGQGREPQHF. DNA of the CDR3: TGTGCCAGTAAGCCGGGACAGGGCCGTGAGCCCCAGCATTTT. This chain connects TRBV19 to TRBJ1-5; 9 positions agree with TRBD1. The CDR3 sequence is 14 residues long. V shed 7 bases, J shed 8 bases, and the junction held 9 bases outside the gene matches. CDR1 is LNHDA and CDR2 is SQIVND in the germline V gene (reference sequence).

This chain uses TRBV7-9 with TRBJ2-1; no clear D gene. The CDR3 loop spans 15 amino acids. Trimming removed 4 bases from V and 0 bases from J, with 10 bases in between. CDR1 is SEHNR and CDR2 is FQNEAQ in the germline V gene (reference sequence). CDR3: CASSSAESSYNEQFF. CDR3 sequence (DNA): TGTGCCAGCAGCTCCGCGGAGAGCTCCTACAATGAGCAGTTCTTC.

The CDR3: CATSFQYSNQPQHF. In nucleotides, the CDR3 is TGTGCCACCAGCTTTCAGTATAGCAATCAGCCCCAGCATTTT. The chain joins TRBV15 to TRBJ1-5; unclear D gene. Germline values: CDR1 LNHNV, CDR2 YYDKDF (reference sequence). The CDR3 runs to 14 residues. Trimming removed 5 bases from V and 0 bases from J, with 8 bases in between.

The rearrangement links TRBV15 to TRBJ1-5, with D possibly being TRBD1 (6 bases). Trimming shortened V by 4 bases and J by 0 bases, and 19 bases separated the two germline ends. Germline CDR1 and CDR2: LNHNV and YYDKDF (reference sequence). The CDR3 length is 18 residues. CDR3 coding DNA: TGTGCCACCAGCACCCTCCCCACAGGGTCTTATAGCAATCAGCCCCAGCATTTT. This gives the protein CATSTLPTGSYSNQPQHF.

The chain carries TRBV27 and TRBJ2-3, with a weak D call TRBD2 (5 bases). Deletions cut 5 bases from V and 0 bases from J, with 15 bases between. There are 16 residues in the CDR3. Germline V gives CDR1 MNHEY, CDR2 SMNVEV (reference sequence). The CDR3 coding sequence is TGTGCCAGCAGTCCACCAACTAGGCCGAGCACAGATACGCAGTATTTT. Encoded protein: CASSPPTRPSTDTQYF.

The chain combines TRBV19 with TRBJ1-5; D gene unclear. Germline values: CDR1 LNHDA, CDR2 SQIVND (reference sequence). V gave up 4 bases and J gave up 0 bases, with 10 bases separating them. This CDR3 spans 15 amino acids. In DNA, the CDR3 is TGTGCCAGTAGTACAGACGACTATAGCAATCAGCCCCAGCATTTT. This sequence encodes CASSTDDYSNQPQHF.

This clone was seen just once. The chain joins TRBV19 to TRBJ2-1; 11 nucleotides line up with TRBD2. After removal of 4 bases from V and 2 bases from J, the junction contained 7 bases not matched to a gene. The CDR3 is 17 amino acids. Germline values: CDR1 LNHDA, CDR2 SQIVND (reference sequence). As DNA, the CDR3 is TGTGCCAGTAGTAGGCCTCTAGCGGGGGGCCCCTACAATGAGCAGTTCTTC. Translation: CASSRPLAGGPYNEQFF.

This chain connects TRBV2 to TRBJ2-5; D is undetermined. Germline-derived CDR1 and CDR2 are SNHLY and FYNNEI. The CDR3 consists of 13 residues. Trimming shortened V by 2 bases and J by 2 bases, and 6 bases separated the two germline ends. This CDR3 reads CASSEFVQETQYF. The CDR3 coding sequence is TGTGCCAGCAGTGAATTTGTACAAGAGACCCAGTACTTC. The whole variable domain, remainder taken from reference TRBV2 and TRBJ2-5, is EPEVTQTPSHQVTQMGQEVILRCVPISNHLYFYWYRQILGQKVEFLVSFYNNEISEKSEIFDDQFSVERPDGSNFTLKIRSTKLEDSAMYFCASSEFVQETQYFGPGTRLLVL.

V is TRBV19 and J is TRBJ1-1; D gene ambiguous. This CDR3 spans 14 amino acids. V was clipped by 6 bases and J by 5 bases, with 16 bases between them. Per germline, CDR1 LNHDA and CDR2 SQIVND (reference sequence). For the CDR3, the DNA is TGTGCCAGTAGGGCGGAGGTTGGCATAACTGAAGCTTTCTTT. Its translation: CASRAEVGITEAFF.

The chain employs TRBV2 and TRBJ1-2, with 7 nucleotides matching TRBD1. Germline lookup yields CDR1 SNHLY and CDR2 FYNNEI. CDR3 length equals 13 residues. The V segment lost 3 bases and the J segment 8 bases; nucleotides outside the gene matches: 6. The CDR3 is CASSEVQGEGYTF. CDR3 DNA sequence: TGTGCCAGCAGTGAGGTCCAGGGGGAGGGCTACACCTTC.

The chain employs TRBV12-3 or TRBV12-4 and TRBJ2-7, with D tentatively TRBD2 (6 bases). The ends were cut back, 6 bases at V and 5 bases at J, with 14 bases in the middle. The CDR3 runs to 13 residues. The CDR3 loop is CASSSGSGNEQYF. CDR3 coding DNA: TGTGCCAGCAGCTCCGGGAGTGGGAACGAGCAGTACTTC.

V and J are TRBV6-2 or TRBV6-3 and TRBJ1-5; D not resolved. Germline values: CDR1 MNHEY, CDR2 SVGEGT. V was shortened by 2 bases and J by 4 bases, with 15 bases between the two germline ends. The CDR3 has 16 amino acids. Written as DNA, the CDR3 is TGTGCCAGCAGTTACCCCTCGCCGGGAGGAAATCAGCCCCAGCATTTT. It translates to CASSYPSPGGNQPQHF.

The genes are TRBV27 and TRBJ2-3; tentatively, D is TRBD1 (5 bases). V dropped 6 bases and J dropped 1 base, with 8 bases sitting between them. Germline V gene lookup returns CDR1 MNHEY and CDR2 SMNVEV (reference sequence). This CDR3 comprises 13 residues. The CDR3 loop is CASRWGGTDTQYF. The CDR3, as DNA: TGTGCCAGCAGGTGGGGCGGCACAGATACGCAGTATTTT.

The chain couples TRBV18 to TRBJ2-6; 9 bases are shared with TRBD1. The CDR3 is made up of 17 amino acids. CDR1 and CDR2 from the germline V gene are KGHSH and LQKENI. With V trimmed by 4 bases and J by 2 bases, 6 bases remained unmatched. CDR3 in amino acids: CASSRDRDSPGANVLTF. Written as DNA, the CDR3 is TGTGCCAGCTCACGGGACAGGGATTCGCCTGGGGCCAACGTCCTGACTTTC.

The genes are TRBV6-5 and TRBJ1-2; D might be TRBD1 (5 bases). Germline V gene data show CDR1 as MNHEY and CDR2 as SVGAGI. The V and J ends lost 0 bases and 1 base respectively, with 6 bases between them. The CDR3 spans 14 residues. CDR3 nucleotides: TGTGCCAGCAGTTACTCCCAGGGTAACTATGGCTACACCTTC. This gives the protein CASSYSQGNYGYTF.

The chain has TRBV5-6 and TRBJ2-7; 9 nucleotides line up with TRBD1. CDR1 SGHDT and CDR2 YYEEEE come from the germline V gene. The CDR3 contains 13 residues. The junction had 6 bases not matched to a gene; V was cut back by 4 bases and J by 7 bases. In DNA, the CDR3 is TGTGCCAGCAGCACGGGACAGGGTGGGGAGCAGTACTTC. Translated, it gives CASSTGQGGEQYF.

CDR3 region: CASSRQEAYEQYF. Here the CDR3 DNA reads TGTGCCAGTAGCAGACAGGAGGCCTACGAGCAGTACTTC. The V call is TRBV19, the J call TRBJ2-7, with D possibly being TRBD1 (6 bases). V was cut by 6 bases and J by 2 bases, with 11 bases left in between. CDR3 length equals 13 residues. Germline V CDR1 and CDR2: LNHDA, SQIVND (reference sequence).

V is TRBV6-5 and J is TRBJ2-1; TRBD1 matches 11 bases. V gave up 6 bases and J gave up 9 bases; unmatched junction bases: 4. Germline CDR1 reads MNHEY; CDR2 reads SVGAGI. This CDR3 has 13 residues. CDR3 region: CASSRTGGGEQFF. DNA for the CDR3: TGTGCCAGCAGCAGGACAGGGGGCGGTGAGCAGTTCTTC.

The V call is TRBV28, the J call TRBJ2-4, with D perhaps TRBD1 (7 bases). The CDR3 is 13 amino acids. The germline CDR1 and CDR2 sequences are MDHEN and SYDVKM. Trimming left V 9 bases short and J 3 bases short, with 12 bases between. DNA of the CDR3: TGTGCCAGTTGGGGGGACAGCAAAAACATTCAGTACTTC. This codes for CASWGDSKNIQYF.

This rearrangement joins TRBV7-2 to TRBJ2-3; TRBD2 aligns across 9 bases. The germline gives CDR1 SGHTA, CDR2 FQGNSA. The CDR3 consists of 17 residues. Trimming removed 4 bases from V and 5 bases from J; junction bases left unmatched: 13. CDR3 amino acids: CASSSLGVAGVEDTQYF. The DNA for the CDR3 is TGTGCCAGCAGCTCGTTAGGGGTAGCGGGGGTGGAAGATACGCAGTATTTT.

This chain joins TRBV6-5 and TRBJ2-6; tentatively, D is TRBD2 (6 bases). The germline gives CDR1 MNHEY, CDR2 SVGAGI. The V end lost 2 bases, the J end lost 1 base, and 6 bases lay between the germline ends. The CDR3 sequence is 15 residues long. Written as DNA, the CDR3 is TGTGCCAGCAGTTACGGGGGGTCTGGGGCCAACGTCCTGACTTTC. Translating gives CASSYGGSGANVLTF.

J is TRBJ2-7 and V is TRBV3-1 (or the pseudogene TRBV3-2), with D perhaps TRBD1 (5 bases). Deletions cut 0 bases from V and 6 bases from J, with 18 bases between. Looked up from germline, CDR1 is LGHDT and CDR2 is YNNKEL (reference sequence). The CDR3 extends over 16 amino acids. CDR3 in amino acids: CASSQEVGQGSGEQYF. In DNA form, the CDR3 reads TGTGCCAGCAGCCAAGAAGTAGGGCAGGGATCCGGCGAGCAGTACTTC.

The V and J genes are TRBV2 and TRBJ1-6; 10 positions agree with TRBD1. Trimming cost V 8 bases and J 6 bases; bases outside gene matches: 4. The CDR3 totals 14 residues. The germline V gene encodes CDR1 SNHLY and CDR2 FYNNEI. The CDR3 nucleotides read TGTGCCAGCCTGACAGGGGGCCCTAATTCACCCCTCCACTTT. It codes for CASLTGGPNSPLHF.

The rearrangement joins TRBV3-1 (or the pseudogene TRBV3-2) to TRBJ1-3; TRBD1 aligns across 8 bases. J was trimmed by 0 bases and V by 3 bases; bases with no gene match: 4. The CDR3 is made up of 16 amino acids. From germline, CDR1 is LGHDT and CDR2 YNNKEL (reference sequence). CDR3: CASSQRTGISGNTIYF. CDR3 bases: TGTGCCAGCAGCCAGCGGACAGGGATCTCTGGAAACACCATATATTTT.

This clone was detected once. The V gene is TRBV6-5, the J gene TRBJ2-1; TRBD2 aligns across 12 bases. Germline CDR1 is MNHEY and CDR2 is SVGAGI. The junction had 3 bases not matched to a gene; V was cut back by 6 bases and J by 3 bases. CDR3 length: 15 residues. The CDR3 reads CASRETSGSYNEQFF. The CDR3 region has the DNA TGTGCCAGCAGGGAGACTAGCGGGAGCTACAATGAGCAGTTCTTC.

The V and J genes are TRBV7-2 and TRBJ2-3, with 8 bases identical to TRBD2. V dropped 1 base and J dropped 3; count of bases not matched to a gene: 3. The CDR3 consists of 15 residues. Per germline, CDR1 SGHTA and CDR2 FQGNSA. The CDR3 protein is CASSLGLARTDTQYF. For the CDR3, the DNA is TGTGCCAGCAGCTTAGGACTAGCGAGGACAGATACGCAGTATTTT.

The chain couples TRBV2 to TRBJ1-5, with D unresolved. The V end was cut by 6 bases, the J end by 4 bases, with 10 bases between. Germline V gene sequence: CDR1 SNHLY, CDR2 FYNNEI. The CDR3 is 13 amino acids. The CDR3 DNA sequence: TGTGCCAGCAGAGAAAGCGGAAATCAGCCCCAGCATTTT. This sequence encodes CASRESGNQPQHF.